The rows below give T cell receptor beta chains drawn from one sample of a study of identical twins. Via MiXCR, TCRdb re-called the 5' RACE reads, giving one row per CDR3 protein. In the table there are about 330,000 distinct CDR3 sequences, approximately 13% of which are singletons. Another study also made use of these data, one on yellow fever vaccine responses in identical twins.

Sequencing was performed on CD8+ T cells sorted from blood. Receptors were obtained from a woman between 18 and 29 years old in good health. CDR3s include the opening cysteine and the closing phenylalanine or tryptophan. A D gene is named only where the DNA matches it firmly. Clone size is not always given. Where it is, it says once, few, many or a class for expanded clones.

cdr3_aa: CASSILGPRRGETQYF; cdr3_nt: TGTGCCAGTAGTATTCTGGGACCACGTCGAGGGGAGACCCAGTACTTC; d_call: NA; clone_size: NA; j_call: TRBJ2-5; v_call: TRBV19
cdr3_aa: CATSGRDETQYF; cdr3_nt: TGTGCCACCAGTGGTAGGGACGAGACCCAGTACTTC; d_call: NA; clone_size: NA; j_call: TRBJ2-5; v_call: TRBV24-1
cdr3_aa: CASSVYSGSPDTQYF; cdr3_nt: TGTGCCAGCAGTGTGTATAGCGGGAGTCCAGATACGCAGTATTTT; d_call: TRBD2; clone_size: many; j_call: TRBJ2-3; v_call: TRBV2
cdr3_aa: CATSDRLQGPGQFF; cdr3_nt: TGTGCCACCAGTGACCGACTACAGGGACCCGGGCAGTTCTTC; d_call: NA; clone_size: NA; j_call: TRBJ2-1; v_call: TRBV24-1
cdr3_aa: CASTVRMGEAISPLHF; cdr3_nt: TGCGCCAGCACCGTACGAATGGGAGAAGCGATTTCACCCCTCCACTTT; d_call: NA; clone_size: NA; j_call: TRBJ1-6; v_call: TRBV10-2
cdr3_aa: CASSLGQGHGYTF; cdr3_nt: TGTGCCAGCAGCTTGGGACAGGGTCATGGCTACACCTTC; d_call: TRBD1; clone_size: few; j_call: TRBJ1-2; v_call: TRBV6-1
cdr3_aa: CSVVGETYNEQFF; cdr3_nt: TGCAGCGTTGTGGGAGAGACCTACAATGAGCAGTTCTTC; d_call: NA; clone_size: few; j_call: TRBJ2-1; v_call: TRBV29-1
cdr3_aa: CSARDSGDANIQYF; cdr3_nt: TGCAGTGCTAGAGATTCTGGGGACGCAAACATTCAGTACTTC; d_call: NA; clone_size: NA; j_call: TRBJ2-4; v_call: TRBV20-1
cdr3_aa: CASSFGLSVADTQYF; cdr3_nt: TGTGCCAGCAGTTTCGGTCTTTCGGTAGCAGATACGCAGTATTTT; d_call: NA; clone_size: few; j_call: TRBJ2-3; v_call: TRBV28
cdr3_aa: CASSWTSGPTDTQYF; cdr3_nt: TGTGCCAGCAGCTGGACTAGCGGACCCACAGATACGCAGTATTTT; d_call: TRBD2; clone_size: NA; j_call: TRBJ2-3; v_call: TRBV5-4
cdr3_aa: CASSSLPRGEKLFF; cdr3_nt: TGTGCCAGCAGTTCTTTACCGAGAGGCGAAAAACTGTTTTTT; d_call: NA; clone_size: NA; j_call: TRBJ1-4; v_call: TRBV7-9
cdr3_aa: CAISEKEPEGTQYF; cdr3_nt: TGTGCCATCAGTGAGAAAGAGCCGGAGGGGACCCAGTACTTC; d_call: NA; clone_size: many; j_call: TRBJ2-5; v_call: TRBV10-3
cdr3_aa: CASSEMGALQPQHF; cdr3_nt: TGTGCCAGCAGTGAAATGGGGGCCCTTCAGCCCCAGCATTTT; d_call: NA; clone_size: many; j_call: TRBJ1-5; v_call: TRBV6-1
cdr3_aa: CSVHPGGYEDTIYF; cdr3_nt: TGCAGCGTCCACCCGGGGGGGTACGAAGACACCATATATTTT; d_call: NA; clone_size: NA; j_call: TRBJ1-3; v_call: TRBV29-1
cdr3_aa: CASRGRPETQYF; cdr3_nt: TGTGCCAGCAGGGGACGGCCGGAGACCCAGTACTTC; d_call: NA; clone_size: NA; j_call: TRBJ2-5; v_call: TRBV2
cdr3_aa: CASRLQESSYNEQFF; cdr3_nt: TGTGCCAGCAGGCTCCAGGAGAGCTCCTACAATGAGCAGTTCTTC; d_call: NA; clone_size: NA; j_call: TRBJ2-1; v_call: TRBV28
cdr3_aa: CASSFEVSRGTNTGELFF; cdr3_nt: TGTGCCAGCAGTTTTGAGGTCTCCCGGGGGACGAACACCGGGGAGCTGTTTTTT; d_call: NA; clone_size: few; j_call: TRBJ2-2; v_call: TRBV28
cdr3_aa: CSATNREEVSYEQYF; cdr3_nt: TGCAGTGCTACTAATCGGGAGGAAGTTTCCTACGAGCAGTACTTC; d_call: TRBD2; clone_size: NA; j_call: TRBJ2-7; v_call: TRBV20-1
cdr3_aa: CASSVAIGSSPLHF; cdr3_nt: TGTGCCAGCAGTGTGGCAATCGGATCTTCACCCCTCCACTTT; d_call: NA; clone_size: few; j_call: TRBJ1-6; v_call: TRBV27
cdr3_aa: CATSDPWTEKNIQYF; cdr3_nt: TGTGCCACCAGTGATCCTTGGACAGAGAAAAACATTCAGTACTTC; d_call: NA; clone_size: NA; j_call: TRBJ2-4; v_call: TRBV24-1
cdr3_aa: CASSPPRETQYF; cdr3_nt: TGTGCCAGCAGCCCCCCACGGGAGACCCAGTACTTC; d_call: NA; clone_size: few; j_call: TRBJ2-5; v_call: TRBV7-9
cdr3_aa: CASSLTMNTEAFF; cdr3_nt: TGCGCCAGCAGCCTTACTATGAACACTGAAGCTTTCTTT; d_call: NA; clone_size: few; j_call: TRBJ1-1; v_call: TRBV4-1
cdr3_aa: CASSQPVSTGGTYNEQFF; cdr3_nt: TGTGCCAGCAGCCAACCGGTCTCGACAGGGGGCACCTACAATGAGCAGTTCTTC; d_call: TRBD1; clone_size: few; j_call: TRBJ2-1; v_call: TRBV3-1
cdr3_aa: CATSLGLASTDTQYF; cdr3_nt: TGTGCCACCAGCCTTGGACTAGCGAGCACAGATACGCAGTATTTT; d_call: TRBD2; clone_size: NA; j_call: TRBJ2-3; v_call: TRBV15
cdr3_aa: CASRFASGAYEQYF; cdr3_nt: TGTGCCAGCAGGTTCGCTAGCGGGGCCTACGAGCAGTACTTC; d_call: TRBD2; clone_size: NA; j_call: TRBJ2-7; v_call: TRBV28
cdr3_aa: CASYGMGPIYGYTF; cdr3_nt: TGTGCCAGCTATGGTATGGGGCCGATCTATGGCTACACCTTC; d_call: NA; clone_size: many; j_call: TRBJ1-2; v_call: TRBV6-1
cdr3_aa: CASGSNEQFF; cdr3_nt: TGTGCCAGCGGGAGTAATGAGCAGTTCTTC; d_call: NA; clone_size: NA; j_call: TRBJ2-1; v_call: TRBV3-1
cdr3_aa: CASRDRGLETQYF; cdr3_nt: TGTGCCTCCCGGGACAGGGGGCTAGAGACCCAGTACTTC; d_call: TRBD1; clone_size: many; j_call: TRBJ2-5; v_call: TRBV11-3
cdr3_aa: CASSLGQNNEQFF; cdr3_nt: TGTGCCAGCAGTTTAGGGCAGAACAATGAGCAGTTCTTC; d_call: NA; clone_size: many; j_call: TRBJ2-1; v_call: TRBV27
cdr3_aa: CASSLWAEVESLEQYF; cdr3_nt: TGTGCCAGCAGCTTGTGGGCGGAGGTGGAGTCTCTTGAGCAGTACTTC; d_call: NA; clone_size: many; j_call: TRBJ2-7; v_call: TRBV5-6
cdr3_aa: CASSTGVGRPTF; cdr3_nt: TGTGCCAGTAGTACGGGAGTGGGTCGTCCCACCTTC; d_call: NA; clone_size: NA; j_call: TRBJ2-4; v_call: TRBV19
cdr3_aa: CASSLVTGEAFF; cdr3_nt: TGCGCCAGCAGCTTGGTGACAGGAGAAGCTTTCTTT; d_call: NA; clone_size: many; j_call: TRBJ1-1; v_call: TRBV5-1
cdr3_aa: CASSTKETQYF; cdr3_nt: TGTGCCAGCAGCACGAAGGAGACCCAGTACTTC; d_call: NA; clone_size: NA; j_call: TRBJ2-5; v_call: TRBV7-9
cdr3_aa: CASNAGTHNTEAFF; cdr3_nt: TGTGCCAGCAACGCCGGGACACATAACACTGAAGCTTTCTTT; d_call: NA; clone_size: NA; j_call: TRBJ1-1; v_call: TRBV7-9
cdr3_aa: CATSDGQGSPNYGYTF; cdr3_nt: TGTGCCACCAGTGATGGGCAGGGATCTCCTAACTATGGCTACACCTTC; d_call: NA; clone_size: few; j_call: TRBJ1-2; v_call: TRBV24-1
cdr3_aa: CASRADRALTGELFF; cdr3_nt: TGTGCCAGCCGCGCGGACAGGGCCCTAACCGGGGAGCTGTTTTTT; d_call: TRBD1; clone_size: few; j_call: TRBJ2-2; v_call: TRBV27
cdr3_aa: CTFDPGLYGYTF; cdr3_nt: TGCACCTTCGACCCAGGATTGTATGGCTACACCTTC; d_call: NA; clone_size: few; j_call: TRBJ1-2; v_call: TRBV29-1
cdr3_aa: CASSSGQANEKLFF; cdr3_nt: TGTGCCAGCAGCTCGGGACAGGCTAATGAAAAACTGTTTTTT; d_call: TRBD1; clone_size: few; j_call: TRBJ1-4; v_call: TRBV11-2
cdr3_aa: CASSQNDWGKLFF; cdr3_nt: TGCGCCAGCAGCCAAAACGACTGGGGGAAACTGTTTTTT; d_call: NA; clone_size: few; j_call: TRBJ1-4; v_call: TRBV4-1
cdr3_aa: CASSLDEFRTGSITDTQYF; cdr3_nt: TGTGCCAGCAGCTTAGATGAATTTAGGACAGGGTCTATTACAGATACGCAGTATTTT; d_call: TRBD1; clone_size: few; j_call: TRBJ2-3; v_call: TRBV11-2
cdr3_aa: CASSQGQGFAETQYF; cdr3_nt: TGCGCCAGCAGCCAGGGACAGGGGTTTGCTGAGACCCAGTACTTC; d_call: TRBD1; clone_size: few; j_call: TRBJ2-5; v_call: TRBV4-1
cdr3_aa: CASSLDTGASTDTQHF; cdr3_nt: TGTGCCAGCAGCTTGGATACGGGGGCTAGCACAGATACGCAGCATTTT; d_call: NA; clone_size: once; j_call: TRBJ1-5; v_call: TRBV5-5
cdr3_aa: CASSDYSPGYNEQFF; cdr3_nt: TGTGCCAGCAGTGACTACAGTCCGGGTTACAATGAGCAGTTCTTC; d_call: NA; clone_size: NA; j_call: TRBJ2-1; v_call: TRBV6-1
cdr3_aa: CASSVPGQVPYEQYF; cdr3_nt: TGTGCCAGTAGTGTTCCGGGACAGGTTCCCTACGAGCAGTACTTC; d_call: TRBD1; clone_size: NA; j_call: TRBJ2-7; v_call: TRBV19
cdr3_aa: CASSLGGTYSYNEQFF; cdr3_nt: TGTGCCAGCAGCTTAGGGGGGACCTATTCCTACAATGAGCAGTTCTTC; d_call: NA; clone_size: NA; j_call: TRBJ2-1; v_call: TRBV7-6
cdr3_aa: CASRMGTQYF; cdr3_nt: TGTGCCAGCAGAATGGGTACGCAGTATTTT; d_call: NA; clone_size: once; j_call: TRBJ2-3; v_call: TRBV28
cdr3_aa: CASSSGQGQSSYEQYF; cdr3_nt: TGTGCCAGCAGCTCCGGACAGGGACAGAGCTCCTACGAGCAGTACTTC; d_call: TRBD1; clone_size: many; j_call: TRBJ2-7; v_call: TRBV7-9
cdr3_aa: CASSLGGPGDTEAFF; cdr3_nt: TGTGCCAGCAGCTTAGGCGGGCCGGGGGACACTGAAGCTTTCTTT; d_call: NA; clone_size: many; j_call: TRBJ1-1; v_call: TRBV7-6
cdr3_aa: CASSQILADSYNEQFF; cdr3_nt: TGCGCCAGCAGCCAAATTCTGGCGGACTCCTACAATGAGCAGTTCTTC; d_call: NA; clone_size: NA; j_call: TRBJ2-1; v_call: TRBV4-1
cdr3_aa: CASSQDSGYYEQFF; cdr3_nt: TGCGCCAGCAGCCAAGATTCGGGGTATTATGAGCAGTTCTTC; d_call: NA; clone_size: NA; j_call: TRBJ2-1; v_call: TRBV4-1
cdr3_aa: CASSQRSRQAYNEKLFF; cdr3_nt: TGCGCCAGCAGCCAACGGTCCCGACAGGCCTATAATGAAAAACTGTTTTTT; d_call: NA; clone_size: few; j_call: TRBJ1-4; v_call: TRBV4-1